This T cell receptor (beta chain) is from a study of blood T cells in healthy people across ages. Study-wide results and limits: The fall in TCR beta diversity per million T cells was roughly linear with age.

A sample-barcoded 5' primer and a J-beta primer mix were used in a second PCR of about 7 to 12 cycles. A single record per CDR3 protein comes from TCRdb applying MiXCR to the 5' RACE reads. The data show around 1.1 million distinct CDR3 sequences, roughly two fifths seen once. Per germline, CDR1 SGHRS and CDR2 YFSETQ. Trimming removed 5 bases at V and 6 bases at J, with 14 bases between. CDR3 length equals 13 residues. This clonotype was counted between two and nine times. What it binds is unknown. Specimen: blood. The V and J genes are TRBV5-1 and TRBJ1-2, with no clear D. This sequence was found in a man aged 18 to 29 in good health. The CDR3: CASRDTTTDGYTF. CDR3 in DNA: TGCGCCAGCAGGGATACAACCACCGATGGCTACACCTTC.